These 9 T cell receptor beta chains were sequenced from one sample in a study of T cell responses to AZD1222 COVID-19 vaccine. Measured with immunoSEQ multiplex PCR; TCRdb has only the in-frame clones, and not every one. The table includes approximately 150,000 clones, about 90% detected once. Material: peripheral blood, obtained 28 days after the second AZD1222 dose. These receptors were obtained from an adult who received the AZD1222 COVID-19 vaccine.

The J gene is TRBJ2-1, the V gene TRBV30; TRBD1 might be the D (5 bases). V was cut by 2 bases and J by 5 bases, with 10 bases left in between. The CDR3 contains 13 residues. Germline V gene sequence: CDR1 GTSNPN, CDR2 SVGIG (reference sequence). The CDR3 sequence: CAWSSSRDNEQFF. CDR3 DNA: TGTGCCTGGAGTTCCTCCAGGGACAATGAGCAGTTCTTC.

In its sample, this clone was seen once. CDR3 loop: CASSLIAGAGTDTQYF. The CDR3 region has the DNA TGTGCCAGCAGCTTAATCGCAGGGGCGGGCACAGATACGCAGTATTTT. The chain links TRBV11-2 to TRBJ2-3; a weak D match, TRBD1 (6 bases). The CDR3 runs to 16 residues. Between the trimmed V and J ends, which lost 2 bases and 1 base, there was a span of 13 bases. Germline V lookup: CDR1 SGHAT, CDR2 FQNNGV.

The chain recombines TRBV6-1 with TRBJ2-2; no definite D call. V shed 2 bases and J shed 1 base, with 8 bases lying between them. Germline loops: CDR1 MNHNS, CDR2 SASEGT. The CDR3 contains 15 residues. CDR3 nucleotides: TGTGCCAGCAGTGAACGGCGGATGAACACCGGGGAGCTGTTTTTT. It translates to CASSERRMNTGELFF.

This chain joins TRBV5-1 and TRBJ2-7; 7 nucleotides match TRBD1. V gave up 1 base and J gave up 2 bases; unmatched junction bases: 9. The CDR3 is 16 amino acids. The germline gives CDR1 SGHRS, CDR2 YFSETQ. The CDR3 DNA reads TGCGCCAGCAGCTTGCAAAGGGACAGCATCCCCTACGAGCAGTACTTC. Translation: CASSLQRDSIPYEQYF.

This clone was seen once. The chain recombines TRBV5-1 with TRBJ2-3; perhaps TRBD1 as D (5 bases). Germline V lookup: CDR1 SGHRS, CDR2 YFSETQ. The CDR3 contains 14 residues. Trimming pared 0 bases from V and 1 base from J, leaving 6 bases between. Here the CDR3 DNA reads TGCGCCAGCAGCTTGGGCAGGGGCACAGATACGCAGTATTTT. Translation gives CASSLGRGTDTQYF.

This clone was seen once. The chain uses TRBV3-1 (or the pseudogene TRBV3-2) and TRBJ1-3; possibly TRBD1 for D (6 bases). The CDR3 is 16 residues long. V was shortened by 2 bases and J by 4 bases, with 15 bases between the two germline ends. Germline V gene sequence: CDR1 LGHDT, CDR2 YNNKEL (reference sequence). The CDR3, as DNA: TGTGCCAGCAGCCAATTTGGACAGTTGTGGGGAAACACCATATATTTT. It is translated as CASSQFGQLWGNTIYF.

The CDR3 sequence is CAISELGTSLGRETQYF. The CDR3, as DNA: TGTGCCATCAGTGAATTAGGAACTAGTTTGGGGAGAGAGACCCAGTACTTC. This sequence joins TRBV10-3 and TRBJ2-5; tentative D call: TRBD2 (5 bases). Trimming removed 3 bases from V and 4 bases from J, with 21 bases in between. The CDR3 loop spans 17 amino acids. Germline lookup yields CDR1 ENHRY and CDR2 SYGVKD.

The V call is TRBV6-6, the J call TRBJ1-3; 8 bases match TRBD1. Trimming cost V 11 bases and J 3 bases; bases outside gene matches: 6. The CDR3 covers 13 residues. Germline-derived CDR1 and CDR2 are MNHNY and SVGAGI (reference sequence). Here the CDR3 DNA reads TGTGCCGGCCGCGACAGGGGTGGAAACACCATATATTTT. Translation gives CAGRDRGGNTIYF.

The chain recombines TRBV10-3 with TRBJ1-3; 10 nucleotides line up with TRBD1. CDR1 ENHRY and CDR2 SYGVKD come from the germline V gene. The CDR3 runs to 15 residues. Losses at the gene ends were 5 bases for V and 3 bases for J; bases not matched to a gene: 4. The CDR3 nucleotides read TGTGCCATCAGTAGACAGGGGGCGAATGGAAACACCATATATTTT. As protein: CAISRQGANGNTIYF.